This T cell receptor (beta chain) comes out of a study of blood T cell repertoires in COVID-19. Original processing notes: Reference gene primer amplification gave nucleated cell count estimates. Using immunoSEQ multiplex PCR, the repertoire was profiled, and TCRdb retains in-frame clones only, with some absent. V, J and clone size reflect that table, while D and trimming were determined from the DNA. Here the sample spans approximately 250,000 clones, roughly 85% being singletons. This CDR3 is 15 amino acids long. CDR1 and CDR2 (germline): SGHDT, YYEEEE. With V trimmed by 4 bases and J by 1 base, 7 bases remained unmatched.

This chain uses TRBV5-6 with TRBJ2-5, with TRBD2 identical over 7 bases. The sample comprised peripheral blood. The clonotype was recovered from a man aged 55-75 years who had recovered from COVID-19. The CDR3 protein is CASSQSGLSQETQYF. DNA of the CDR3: TGTGCCAGCAGCCAATCGGGACTATCCCAAGAGACCCAGTACTTC.